These 15 T cell receptor beta chains originate from one sample sequenced in a study of graft-versus-host responses after intestinal transplantation. The table came from immunoSEQ multiplex PCR; TCRdb's copy has only in-frame clones and leaves some out. Altogether just under 85,000 clones are present, around 93% being singletons, with the ten largest covering about 7.3%. No antigens are known for them. This material consisted of unstimulated CD8+ T cells sorted from spleen or lymph node cells, taken before transplant. The receptors stem from a human donor who was the organ donor for an intestinal transplant.

J is TRBJ2-6 and V is TRBV19; no definite D call. The V gene's germline CDR1 is LNHDA and CDR2 SQIVND (reference sequence). Deletions cut 5 bases from V and 0 bases from J, with 14 bases between. CDR3 length: 17 amino acids. The CDR3 region has the DNA TGTGCCAGTAGTGTCCGCAAAGTGATCTCTGGGGCCAACGTCCTGACTTTC. This codes for CASSVRKVISGANVLTF.

The V and J genes are TRBV5-1 and TRBJ2-3, with 10 bases matching TRBD2. CDR1 SGHRS and CDR2 YFSETQ come from the germline V gene. The CDR3 runs 17 residues. V shed 4 bases and J 6 bases; nucleotides not matched to a gene: 14. The CDR3 region is CASSPELAGGYPDTQYF. The CDR3 DNA follows: TGCGCCAGCAGCCCGGAATTAGCGGGAGGTTACCCCGATACGCAGTATTTT.

This chain uses TRBV5-1 with TRBJ2-7; D possibly corresponds to TRBD1 (6 bases). V lost 4 bases, J lost 4 bases, and 9 bases lay in between. The CDR3 is 12 amino acids. Germline CDR1 and CDR2: SGHRS and YFSETQ. The CDR3: CASSPTGYEQYF. The CDR3 DNA follows: TGCGCCAGCAGCCCGACAGGATACGAGCAGTACTTC.

The gene calls are TRBV25-1 and TRBJ2-7; D is perhaps TRBD2 (6 bases). Trimming cost V 0 bases and J 0 bases, with 12 bases left between them. From germline, CDR1 is MGHDK and CDR2 SYGVNS. CDR3 size: 16 residues. CDR3 in amino acids: CASSEYGGVSSYEQYF. The CDR3 DNA reads TGTGCCAGCAGTGAATATGGCGGGGTCAGCTCCTACGAGCAGTACTTC.

V usage is TRBV19 and J usage is TRBJ1-2, with D possibly being TRBD1 (5 bases). The germline CDR1 and CDR2 sequences are LNHDA and SQIVND (reference sequence). CDR3 size: 14 residues. V lost 3 bases to trimming and J lost 3 bases, with 11 bases between them. This CDR3 reads CASSIPGTDYGYTF. The CDR3 DNA sequence: TGTGCCAGTAGTATCCCCGGGACGGACTATGGCTACACCTTC.

The chain employs TRBV15 and TRBJ2-1; 9 bases match TRBD2. The V gene's germline CDR1 is LNHNV and CDR2 YYDKDF (reference sequence). This CDR3 contains 13 residues. Trimming at V came to 6 bases and at J to 3 bases, leaving 0 bases not matched to a gene. The CDR3 DNA reads as TGTGCCACCAGGCGGGGGGGCTACAATGAGCAGTTCTTC. It is translated as CATRRGGYNEQFF.

The rearrangement links TRBV2 to TRBJ2-2; D gene uncertain. Germline loops: CDR1 SNHLY, CDR2 FYNNEI. Deletions cut 0 bases from V and 4 bases from J, with 9 bases between. The CDR3 totals 15 residues. This CDR3 reads CASSEAGPTTGELFF. The CDR3 DNA follows: TGTGCCAGCAGTGAAGCCGGACCAACCACCGGGGAGCTGTTTTTT.

The chain has TRBV11-2 and TRBJ2-7; no clear D. CDR3 length equals 15 residues. The germline gives CDR1 SGHAT, CDR2 FQNNGV. The V end was cut by 1 base, the J end by 2 bases, with 12 bases between. This CDR3 is CASSLVKNSPYEQYF. The CDR3 DNA reads as TGTGCCAGCAGCTTAGTTAAGAATTCACCCTACGAGCAGTACTTC.

The CDR3 sequence: CASSKNRDGYTF. CDR3 DNA sequence: TGTGCCAGCAGTAAGAACAGGGATGGCTACACCTTC. This rearrangement joins TRBV6-5 to TRBJ1-2; tentatively, D is TRBD1 (6 bases). The CDR3 loop spans 12 amino acids. Trimming removed 5 bases at V and 6 bases at J, with 10 bases between. Per germline, CDR1 MNHEY and CDR2 SVGAGI.

The chain has TRBV4-1 and TRBJ2-1, with a weak D call TRBD2 (6 bases). CDR3 length: 12 residues. The V gene lost 5 bases and the J gene lost 10 bases, with 12 bases spanning the gap. Looked up from germline, CDR1 is MGHRA and CDR2 is YSYEKL. This CDR3 is CASSSTAGEQFF. The DNA for the CDR3 is TGCGCCAGCAGCTCAACCGCGGGGGAGCAGTTCTTC.

This clone appeared a few times. V is TRBV19 and J is TRBJ2-6, with unresolved D. There are 16 residues in the CDR3. The V and J ends lost 5 bases and 0 bases respectively, with 11 bases between them. The V gene's germline CDR1 is LNHDA and CDR2 SQIVND (reference sequence). The CDR3 spells CASSVTWISGANVLTF. The DNA of the CDR3 is TGTGCCAGTAGTGTTACGTGGATCTCTGGGGCCAACGTCCTGACTTTC.

CDR3 coding DNA: TGTGCCAGCAGCTTAGCCGGGACAGGGGCTGGGGAGACCCAGTACTTC. It codes for CASSLAGTGAGETQYF. V is TRBV7-7 and J is TRBJ2-5; 10 bases fit TRBD1. There are 16 residues in the CDR3. Trimming removed 0 bases from V and 5 bases from J; junction bases left unmatched: 6. Per germline, CDR1 SSHAT and CDR2 FNYEAQ (reference sequence).

This clone was recorded a few times. This chain connects TRBV6-1 to TRBJ1-2; D remains unclear. The V end was cut by 5 bases, the J end by 4 bases, with 5 bases between. Germline assignment: CDR1 MNHNS and CDR2 SASEGT. The CDR3 is made up of 11 amino acids. CDR3 in amino acids: CASSWGYGYTF. The CDR3 bases are TGTGCCAGCAGTTGGGGCTATGGCTACACCTTC.

This rearrangement joins TRBV9 to TRBJ2-2, with 11 nucleotides matching TRBD1. CDR1 is SGDLS, CDR2 YYNGEE, per germline. The CDR3 spans 16 residues. Germline trimming cut 3 bases from V and 7 bases from J; bases unmatched to any gene: 8. Here the CDR3 DNA reads TGTGCCAGCAGCGGGGACAGGGGGGATGATCACGGGGAGCTGTTTTTT. Translation: CASSGDRGDDHGELFF.

V is TRBV30 and J is TRBJ2-7; D call uncertain. CDR1 and CDR2 (germline): GTSNPN, SVGIG (reference sequence). This CDR3 has 13 residues. V lost 3 bases and J 0 bases, leaving 9 bases between the germline ends. CDR3 DNA sequence: TGTGCCTGGAGCGGGTCGAGCTCCTACGAGCAGTACTTC. This translates into CAWSGSSSYEQYF.